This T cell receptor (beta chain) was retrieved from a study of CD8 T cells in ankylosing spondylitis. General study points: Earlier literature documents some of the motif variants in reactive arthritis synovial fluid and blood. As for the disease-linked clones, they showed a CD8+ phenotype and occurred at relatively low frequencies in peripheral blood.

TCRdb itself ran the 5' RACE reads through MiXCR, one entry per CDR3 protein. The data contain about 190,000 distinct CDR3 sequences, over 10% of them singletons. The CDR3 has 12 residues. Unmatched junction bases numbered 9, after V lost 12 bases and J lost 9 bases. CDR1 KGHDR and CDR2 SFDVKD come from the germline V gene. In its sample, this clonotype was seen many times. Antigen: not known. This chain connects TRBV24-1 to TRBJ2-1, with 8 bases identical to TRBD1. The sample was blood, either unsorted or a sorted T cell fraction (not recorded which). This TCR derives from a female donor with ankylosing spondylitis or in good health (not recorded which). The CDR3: CAVNRGNGEQFF. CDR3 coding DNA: TGTGCCGTGAACAGGGGGAACGGTGAGCAGTTCTTC.